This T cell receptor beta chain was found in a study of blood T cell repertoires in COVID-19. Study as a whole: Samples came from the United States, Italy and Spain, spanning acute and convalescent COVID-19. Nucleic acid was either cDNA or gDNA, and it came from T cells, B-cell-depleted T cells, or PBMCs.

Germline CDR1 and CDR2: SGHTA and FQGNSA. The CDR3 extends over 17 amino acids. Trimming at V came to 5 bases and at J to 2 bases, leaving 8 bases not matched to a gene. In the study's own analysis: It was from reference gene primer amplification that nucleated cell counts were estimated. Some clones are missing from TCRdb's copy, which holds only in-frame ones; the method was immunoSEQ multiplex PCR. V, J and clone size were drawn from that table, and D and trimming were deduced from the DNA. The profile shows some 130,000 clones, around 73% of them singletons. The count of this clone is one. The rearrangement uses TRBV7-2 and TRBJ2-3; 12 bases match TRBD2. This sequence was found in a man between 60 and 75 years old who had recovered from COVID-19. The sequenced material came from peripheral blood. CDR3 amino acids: CASSLRTSGEPTDTQYF. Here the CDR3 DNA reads TGTGCCAGCAGCCTCAGGACTAGCGGGGAGCCCACAGATACGCAGTATTTT. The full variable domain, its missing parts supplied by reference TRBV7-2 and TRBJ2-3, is GAGVSQSPSNKVTEKGKDVELRCDPISGHTALYWYRQSLGQGLEFLIYFQGNSAPDKSGLPSDRFSAERTGGSVSTLTIQRTQQEDSAVYLCASSLRTSGEPTDTQYFGPGTRLTVL.